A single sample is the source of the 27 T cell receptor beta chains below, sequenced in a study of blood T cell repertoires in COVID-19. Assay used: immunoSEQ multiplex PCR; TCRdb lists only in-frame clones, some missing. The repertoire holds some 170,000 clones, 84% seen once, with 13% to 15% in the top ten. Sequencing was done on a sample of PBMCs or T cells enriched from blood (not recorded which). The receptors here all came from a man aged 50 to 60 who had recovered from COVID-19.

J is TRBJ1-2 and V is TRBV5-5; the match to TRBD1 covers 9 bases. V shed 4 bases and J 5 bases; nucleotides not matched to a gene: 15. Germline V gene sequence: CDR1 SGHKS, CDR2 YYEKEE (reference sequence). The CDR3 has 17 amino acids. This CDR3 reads CASSPSETGTGLYGYTF. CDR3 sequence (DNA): TGTGCCAGCAGCCCCTCCGAAACCGGGACAGGGTTGTATGGCTACACCTTC.

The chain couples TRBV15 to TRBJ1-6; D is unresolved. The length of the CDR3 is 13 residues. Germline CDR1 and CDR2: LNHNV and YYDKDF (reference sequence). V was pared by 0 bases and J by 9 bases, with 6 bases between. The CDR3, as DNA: TGTGCCACCAGCAGAGACTATGTTTCACCCCTCCACTTT. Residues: CATSRDYVSPLHF. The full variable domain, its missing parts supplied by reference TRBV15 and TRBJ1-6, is DAMVIQNPRYQVTQFGKPVTLSCSQTLNHNVMYWYQQKSSQAPKLLFHYYDKDFNNEADTPDNFQSRRPNTSFCFLDIRSPGLGDTAMYLCATSRDYVSPLHFGNGTRLTVT.

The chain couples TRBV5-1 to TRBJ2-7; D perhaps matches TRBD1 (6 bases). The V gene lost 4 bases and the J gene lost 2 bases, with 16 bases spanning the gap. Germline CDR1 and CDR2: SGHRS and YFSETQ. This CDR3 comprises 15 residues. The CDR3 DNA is TGCGCCAGCAGCAAAGATAGGGGGTCAACCTACGAGCAGTACTTC. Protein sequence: CASSKDRGSTYEQYF.

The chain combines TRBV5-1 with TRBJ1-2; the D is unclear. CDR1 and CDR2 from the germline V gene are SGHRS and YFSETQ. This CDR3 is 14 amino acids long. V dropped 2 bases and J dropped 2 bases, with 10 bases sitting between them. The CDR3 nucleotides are TGCGCCAGCAGCTTATCTAGGAGGAACTATGGCTACACCTTC. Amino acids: CASSLSRRNYGYTF.

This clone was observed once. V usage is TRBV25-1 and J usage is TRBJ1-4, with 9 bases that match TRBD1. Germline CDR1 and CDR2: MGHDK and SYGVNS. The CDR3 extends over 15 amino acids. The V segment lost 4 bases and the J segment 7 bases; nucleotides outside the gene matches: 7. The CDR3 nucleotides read TGTGCCAGCAGTGGGGCCGGGACAGGGAGTGAAAAACTGTTTTTT. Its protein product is CASSGAGTGSEKLFF.

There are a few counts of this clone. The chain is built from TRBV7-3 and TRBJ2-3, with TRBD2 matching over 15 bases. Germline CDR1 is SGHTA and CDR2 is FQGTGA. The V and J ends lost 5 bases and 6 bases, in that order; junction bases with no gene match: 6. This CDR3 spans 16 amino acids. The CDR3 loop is CASSKGLAGGEDTQYF. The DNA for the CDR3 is TGTGCCAGCAGCAAGGGACTAGCGGGGGGTGAGGATACGCAGTATTTT. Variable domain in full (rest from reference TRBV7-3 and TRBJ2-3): GAGVSQTPSNKVTEKGKYVELRCDPISGHTALYWYRQSLGQGPEFLIYFQGTGAADDSGLPNDRFFAVRPEGSVSTLKIQRTERGDSAVYLCASSKGLAGGEDTQYFGPGTRLTVL.

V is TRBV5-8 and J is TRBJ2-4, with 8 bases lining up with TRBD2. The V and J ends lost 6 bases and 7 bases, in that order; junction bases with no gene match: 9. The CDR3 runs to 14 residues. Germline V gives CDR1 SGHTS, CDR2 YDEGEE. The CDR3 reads CASTPTGRVNIQYF. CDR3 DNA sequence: TGTGCCAGCACCCCCACCGGGAGGGTGAACATTCAGTACTTC. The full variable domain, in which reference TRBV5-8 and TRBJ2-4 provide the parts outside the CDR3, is EAGVTQSPTHLIKTRGQQATLRCSPISGHTSVYWYQQALGLGLQFLLWYDEGEERNRGNFPPRFSGRQFPNYSSELNVNALELEDSALYLCASTPTGRVNIQYFGAGTRLSVL.

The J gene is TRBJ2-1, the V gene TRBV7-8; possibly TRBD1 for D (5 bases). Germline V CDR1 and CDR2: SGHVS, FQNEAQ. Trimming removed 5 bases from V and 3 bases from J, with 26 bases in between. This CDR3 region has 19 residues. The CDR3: CASSHIRAGLKPVYNEQFF. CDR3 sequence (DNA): TGTGCCAGCAGCCATATCCGGGCAGGGTTAAAACCGGTCTACAATGAGCAGTTCTTC.

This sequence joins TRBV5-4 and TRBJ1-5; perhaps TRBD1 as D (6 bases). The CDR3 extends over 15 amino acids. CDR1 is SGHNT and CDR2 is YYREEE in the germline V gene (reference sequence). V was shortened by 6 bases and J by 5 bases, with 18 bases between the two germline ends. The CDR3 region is CASNGADRGHQPQHF. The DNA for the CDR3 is TGTGCCAGCAACGGCGCGGACAGAGGCCATCAGCCCCAGCATTTT.

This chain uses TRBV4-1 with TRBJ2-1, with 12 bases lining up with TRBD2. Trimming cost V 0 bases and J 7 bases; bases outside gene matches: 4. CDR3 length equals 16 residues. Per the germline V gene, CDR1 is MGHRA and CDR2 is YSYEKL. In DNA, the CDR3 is TGCGCCAGCAGCCAAGATCACCTAGCGGGGGGGAATGAGCAGTTCTTC. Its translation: CASSQDHLAGGNEQFF.

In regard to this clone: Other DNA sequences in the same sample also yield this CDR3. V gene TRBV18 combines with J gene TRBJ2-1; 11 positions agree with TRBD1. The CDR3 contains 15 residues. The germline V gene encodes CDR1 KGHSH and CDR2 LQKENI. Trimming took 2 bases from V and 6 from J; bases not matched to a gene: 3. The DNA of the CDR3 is TGTGCCAGCTCACCAGGGACAGGGGGACCCAATGAGCAGTTCTTC. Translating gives CASSPGTGGPNEQFF.

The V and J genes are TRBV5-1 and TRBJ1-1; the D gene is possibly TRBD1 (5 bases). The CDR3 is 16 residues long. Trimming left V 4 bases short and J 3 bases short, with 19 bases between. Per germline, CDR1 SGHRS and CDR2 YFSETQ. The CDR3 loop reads CASSVTELRPDTEAFF. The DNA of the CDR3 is TGCGCCAGCAGCGTGACAGAACTCCGGCCCGACACTGAAGCTTTCTTT.

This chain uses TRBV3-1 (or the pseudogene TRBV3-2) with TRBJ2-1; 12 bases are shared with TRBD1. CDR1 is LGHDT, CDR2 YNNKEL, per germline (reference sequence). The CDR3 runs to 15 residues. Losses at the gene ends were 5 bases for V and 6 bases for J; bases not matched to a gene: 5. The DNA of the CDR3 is TGTGCCAGCAGCATGGGACAGGGGGCCTTCAATGAGCAGTTCTTC. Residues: CASSMGQGAFNEQFF.

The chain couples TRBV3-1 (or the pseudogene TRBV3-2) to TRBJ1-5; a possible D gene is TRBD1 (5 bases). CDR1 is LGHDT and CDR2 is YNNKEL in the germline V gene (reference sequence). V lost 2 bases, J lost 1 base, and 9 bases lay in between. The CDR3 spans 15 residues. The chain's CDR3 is CASSQRPGSNQPQHF. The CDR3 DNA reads TGTGCCAGCAGCCAAAGGCCAGGGAGCAATCAGCCCCAGCATTTT.

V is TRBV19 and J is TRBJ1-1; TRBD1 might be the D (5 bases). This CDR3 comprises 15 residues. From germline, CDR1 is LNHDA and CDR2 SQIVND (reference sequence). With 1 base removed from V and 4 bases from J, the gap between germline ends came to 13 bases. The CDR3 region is CASSIGKGRTTEAFF. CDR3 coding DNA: TGTGCCAGTAGTATAGGCAAGGGGAGGACCACTGAAGCTTTCTTT.

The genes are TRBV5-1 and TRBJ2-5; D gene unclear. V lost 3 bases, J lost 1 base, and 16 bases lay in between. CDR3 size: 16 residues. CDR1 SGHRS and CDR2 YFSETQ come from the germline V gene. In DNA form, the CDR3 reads TGCGCCAGCAGCTGGCGACCGCGGTCGGGCCAAGAGACCCAGTACTTC. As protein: CASSWRPRSGQETQYF.

The DNA for the CDR3 is TGTGCCAGCCGCTCACAGGGGGCCGGTGGCTACACCTTC. Its protein is CASRSQGAGGYTF. The rearrangement uses TRBV12-3 or TRBV12-4 and TRBJ1-2; the match to TRBD1 covers 9 bases. V trimming: 8 bases; J trimming: 7 bases; junction bases outside the gene matches: 8. CDR3 length: 13 residues.

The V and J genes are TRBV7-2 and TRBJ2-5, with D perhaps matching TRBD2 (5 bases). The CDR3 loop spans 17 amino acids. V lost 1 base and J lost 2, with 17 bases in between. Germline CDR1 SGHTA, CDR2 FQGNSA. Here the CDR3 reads CASSLVGSASGQETQYF. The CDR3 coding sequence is TGTGCCAGCAGCTTAGTAGGGTCGGCTTCGGGGCAAGAGACCCAGTACTTC.

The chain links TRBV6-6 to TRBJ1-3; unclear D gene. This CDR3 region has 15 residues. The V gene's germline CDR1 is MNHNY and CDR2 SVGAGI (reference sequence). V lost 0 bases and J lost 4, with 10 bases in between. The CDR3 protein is CASSYSSGFGNTIYF. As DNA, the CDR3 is TGTGCCAGCAGTTACTCGTCAGGCTTCGGAAACACCATATATTTT.

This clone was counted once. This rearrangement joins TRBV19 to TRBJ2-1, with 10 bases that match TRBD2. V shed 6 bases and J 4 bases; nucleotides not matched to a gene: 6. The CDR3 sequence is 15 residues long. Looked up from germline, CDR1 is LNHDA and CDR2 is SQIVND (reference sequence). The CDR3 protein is CASSKSGGAYNEQFF. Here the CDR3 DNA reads TGTGCCAGTAGCAAAAGCGGGGGGGCTTACAATGAGCAGTTCTTC.

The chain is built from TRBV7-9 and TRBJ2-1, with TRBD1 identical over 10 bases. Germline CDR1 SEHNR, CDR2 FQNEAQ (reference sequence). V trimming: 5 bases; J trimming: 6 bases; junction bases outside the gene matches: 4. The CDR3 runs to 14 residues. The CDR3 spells CASSPGQGVNEQFF. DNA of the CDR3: TGTGCCAGCAGCCCCGGACAGGGGGTCAATGAGCAGTTCTTC.

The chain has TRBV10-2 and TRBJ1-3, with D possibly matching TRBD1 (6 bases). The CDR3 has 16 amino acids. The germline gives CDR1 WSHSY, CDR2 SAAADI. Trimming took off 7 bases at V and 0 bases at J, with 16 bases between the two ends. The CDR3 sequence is CASKETGQFSGNTIYF. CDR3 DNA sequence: TGCGCCAGCAAAGAAACGGGACAATTCTCTGGAAACACCATATATTTT.

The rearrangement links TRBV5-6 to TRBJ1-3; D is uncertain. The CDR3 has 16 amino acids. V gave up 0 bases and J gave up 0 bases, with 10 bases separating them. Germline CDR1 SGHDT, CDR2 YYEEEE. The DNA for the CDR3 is TGTGCCAGCAGCTTGGGAGTTCACGGCTCTGGAAACACCATATATTTT. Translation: CASSLGVHGSGNTIYF.

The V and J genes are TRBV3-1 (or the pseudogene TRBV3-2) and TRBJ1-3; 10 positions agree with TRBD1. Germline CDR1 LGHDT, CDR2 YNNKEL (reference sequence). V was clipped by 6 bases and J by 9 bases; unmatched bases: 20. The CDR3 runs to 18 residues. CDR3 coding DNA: TGTGCCAGCAGTCGACGATATCCGGGACAGGGGTCCTTGGTCACCATATATTTT. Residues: CASSRRYPGQGSLVTIYF.

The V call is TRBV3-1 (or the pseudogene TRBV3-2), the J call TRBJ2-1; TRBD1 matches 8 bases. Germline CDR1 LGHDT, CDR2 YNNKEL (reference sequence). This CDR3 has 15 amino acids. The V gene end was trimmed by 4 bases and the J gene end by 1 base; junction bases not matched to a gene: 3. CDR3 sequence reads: CASSRQGLSYNEQFF. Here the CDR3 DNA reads TGTGCCAGCAGCCGACAGGGGTTATCCTACAATGAGCAGTTCTTC.

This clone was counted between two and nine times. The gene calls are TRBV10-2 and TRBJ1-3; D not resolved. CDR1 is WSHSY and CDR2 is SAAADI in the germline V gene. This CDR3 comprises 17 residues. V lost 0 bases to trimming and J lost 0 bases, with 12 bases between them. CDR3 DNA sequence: TGCGCCAGCAGTGAGTCGAGCACGGTCCTCTCTGGAAACACCATATATTTT. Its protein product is CASSESSTVLSGNTIYF.

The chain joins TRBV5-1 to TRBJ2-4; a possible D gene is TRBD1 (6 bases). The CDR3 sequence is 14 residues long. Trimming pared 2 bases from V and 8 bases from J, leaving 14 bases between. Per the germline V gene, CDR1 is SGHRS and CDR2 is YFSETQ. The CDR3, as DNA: TGCGCCAGCAGCTTCGGCAGGGGACGTGACATTCAGTACTTC. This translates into CASSFGRGRDIQYF.